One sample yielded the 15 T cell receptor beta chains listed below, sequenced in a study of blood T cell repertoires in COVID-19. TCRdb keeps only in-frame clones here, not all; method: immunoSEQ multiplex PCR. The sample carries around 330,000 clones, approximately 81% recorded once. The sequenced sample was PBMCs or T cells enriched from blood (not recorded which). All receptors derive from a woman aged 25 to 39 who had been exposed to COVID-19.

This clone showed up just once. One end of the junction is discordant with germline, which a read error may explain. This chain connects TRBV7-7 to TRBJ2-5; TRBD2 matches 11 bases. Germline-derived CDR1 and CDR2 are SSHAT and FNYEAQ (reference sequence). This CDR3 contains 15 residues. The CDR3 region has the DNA TGTGCTAGCAGCTTTTTAGCGGGGGGGCGAGAGACCCAGTACTTC. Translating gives CASSFLAGGRETQYF.

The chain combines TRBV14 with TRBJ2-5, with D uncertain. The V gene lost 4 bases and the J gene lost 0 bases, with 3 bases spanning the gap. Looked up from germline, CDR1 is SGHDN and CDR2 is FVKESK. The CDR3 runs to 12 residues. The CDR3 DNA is TGTGCCAGCAGCCCAAACCAAGAGACCCAGTACTTC. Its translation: CASSPNQETQYF.

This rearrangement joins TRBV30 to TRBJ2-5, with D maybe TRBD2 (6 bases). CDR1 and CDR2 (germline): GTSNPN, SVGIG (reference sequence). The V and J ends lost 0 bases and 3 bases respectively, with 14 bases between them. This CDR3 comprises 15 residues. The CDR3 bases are TGTGCCTGGAGTGTACCCGGGGACTTCGAAGAGACCCAGTACTTC. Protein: CAWSVPGDFEETQYF.

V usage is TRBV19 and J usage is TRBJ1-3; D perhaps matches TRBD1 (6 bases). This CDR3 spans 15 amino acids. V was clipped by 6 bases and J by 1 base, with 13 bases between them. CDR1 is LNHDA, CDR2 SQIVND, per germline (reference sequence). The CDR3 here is CASRAWTDSGNTIYF. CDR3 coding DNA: TGTGCCAGTAGGGCCTGGACAGATTCTGGAAACACCATATATTTT.

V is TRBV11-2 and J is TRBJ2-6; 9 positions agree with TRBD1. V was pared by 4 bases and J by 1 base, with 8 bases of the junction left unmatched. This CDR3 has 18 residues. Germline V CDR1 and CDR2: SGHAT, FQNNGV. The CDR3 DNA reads TGTGCCAGCAGCTACAACAGGGGGCTTGGGTCTGGGGCCAACGTCCTGACTTTC. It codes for CASSYNRGLGSGANVLTF.

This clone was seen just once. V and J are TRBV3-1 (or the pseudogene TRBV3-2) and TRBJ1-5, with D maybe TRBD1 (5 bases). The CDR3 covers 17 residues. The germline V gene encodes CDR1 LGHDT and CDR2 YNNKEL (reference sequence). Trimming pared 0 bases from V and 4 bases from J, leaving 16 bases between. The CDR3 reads CASSQDKVGAANQPQHF. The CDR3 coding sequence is TGTGCCAGCAGCCAAGATAAGGTTGGGGCGGCGAATCAGCCCCAGCATTTT.

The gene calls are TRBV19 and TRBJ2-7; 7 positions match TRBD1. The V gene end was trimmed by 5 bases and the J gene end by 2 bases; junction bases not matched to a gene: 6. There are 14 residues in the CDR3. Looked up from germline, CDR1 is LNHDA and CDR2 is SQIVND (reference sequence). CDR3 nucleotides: TGTGCCAGTAGTCTAAGACAGGGAGCCTACGAGCAGTACTTC. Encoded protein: CASSLRQGAYEQYF.

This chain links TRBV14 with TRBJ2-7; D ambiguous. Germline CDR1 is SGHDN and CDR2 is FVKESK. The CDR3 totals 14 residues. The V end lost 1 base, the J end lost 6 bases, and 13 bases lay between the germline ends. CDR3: CASSQGPFRSEQYF. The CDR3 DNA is TGTGCCAGCAGCCAAGGCCCCTTTAGAAGCGAGCAGTACTTC.

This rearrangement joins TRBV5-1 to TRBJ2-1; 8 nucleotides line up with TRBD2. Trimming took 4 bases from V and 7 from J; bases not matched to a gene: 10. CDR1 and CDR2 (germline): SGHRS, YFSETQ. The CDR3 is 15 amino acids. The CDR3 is CASSNPGLAVNEQFF. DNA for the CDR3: TGCGCCAGCAGCAACCCCGGACTAGCTGTAAATGAGCAGTTCTTC.

In DNA form, the CDR3 reads TGTGCCAGCAGCTTGGTAGTTACAGGGGGAATCGGGGAGCTGTTTTTT. Protein: CASSLVVTGGIGELFF. The chain employs TRBV5-4 and TRBJ2-2; TRBD1 agrees at 8 bases. With 0 bases clipped from V and 7 bases from J, the junction kept 8 bases outside the gene matches. Germline V gene sequence: CDR1 SGHNT, CDR2 YYREEE (reference sequence). The CDR3 loop spans 16 amino acids.

The CDR3 is CASSSPPGRNYGYTF. CDR3 in DNA: TGTGCCAGCAGTTCGCCGCCGGGGAGGAACTATGGCTACACCTTC. The chain is built from TRBV6-4 and TRBJ1-2; unclear D gene. The CDR3 sequence is 15 residues long. V lost 5 bases and J lost 2, with 15 bases in between. Germline-derived CDR1 and CDR2 are MRHNA and SNTAGT.

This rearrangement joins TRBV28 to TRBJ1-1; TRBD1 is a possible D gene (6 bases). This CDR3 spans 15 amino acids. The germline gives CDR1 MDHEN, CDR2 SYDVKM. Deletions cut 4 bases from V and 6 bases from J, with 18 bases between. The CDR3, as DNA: TGTGCCAGCAGTTCCGACCCTCAGGGGATCCCTGAAGCTTTCTTT. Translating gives CASSSDPQGIPEAFF.

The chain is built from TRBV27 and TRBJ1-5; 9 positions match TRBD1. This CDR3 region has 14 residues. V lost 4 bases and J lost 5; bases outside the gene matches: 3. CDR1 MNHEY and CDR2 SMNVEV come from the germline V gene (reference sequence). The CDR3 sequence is CASSSQGADQPQHF. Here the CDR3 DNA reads TGTGCCAGCAGTTCACAGGGGGCGGATCAGCCCCAGCATTTT.

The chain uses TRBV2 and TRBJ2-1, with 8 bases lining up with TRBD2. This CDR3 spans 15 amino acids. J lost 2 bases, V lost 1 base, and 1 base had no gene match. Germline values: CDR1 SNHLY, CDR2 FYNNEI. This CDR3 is CASSEVSGTYNEQFF. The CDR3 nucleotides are TGTGCCAGCAGTGAAGTTAGCGGGACCTACAATGAGCAGTTCTTC.

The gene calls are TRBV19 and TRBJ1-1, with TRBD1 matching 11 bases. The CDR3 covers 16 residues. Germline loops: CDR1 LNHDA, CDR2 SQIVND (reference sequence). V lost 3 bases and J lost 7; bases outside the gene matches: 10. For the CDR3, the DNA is TGTGCCAGTAGTATTTTGGACAGGGGGCGATTTAGTGAAGCTTTCTTT. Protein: CASSILDRGRFSEAFF.